This T cell receptor beta chain was identified in a study of beta chain features in type 1 diabetes. Study observations and caveats: Compared with healthy donors, patients appeared to share more similar naive, central memory and regulatory TCRB repertoires. People with Type 1 diabetes carried modestly yet significantly shorter TCRB CDR3s in all four CD4+ subsets.

Trimming took 5 bases from V and 5 from J; bases not matched to a gene: 15. From germline, CDR1 is SEHNR and CDR2 FQNEAQ (reference sequence). The CDR3 is 17 residues long. CD4+ naive, central memory, regulatory and stem cell-like memory cells were sorted via CD45RO/CCR7/CD25/CD127/CD95/CD27. There are a few counts of this clone. Its antigen is as yet unknown. Isolated RNA was reverse transcribed in full, so expressed TCRB transcripts were sequenced. Produced via immunoSEQ multiplex PCR; TCRdb's table is partial and in-frame only. The sample lists about 640,000 clones; 9.5% to 15% were seen once. The TCR sequence derives from a man aged 25-45 years with type 1 diabetes. The genes are TRBV7-9 and TRBJ2-7; 10 bases are shared with TRBD1. Sequencing used naive CD4+ T cells from blood. CDR3 amino acids: CASSPKAPGQGYHEQYF. The CDR3 DNA sequence: TGTGCCAGCAGCCCAAAAGCGCCGGGACAGGGGTACCACGAGCAGTACTTC. The entire variable domain, with the rest obtained from reference TRBV7-9 and TRBJ2-7, is as follows: DTGVSQNPRHKITKRGQNVTFRCDPISEHNRLYWYRQTLGQGPEFLTYFQNEAQLEKSRLLSDRFSAERPKGSFSTLEIQRTEQGDSAMYLCASSPKAPGQGYHEQYFGPGTRLTVT.